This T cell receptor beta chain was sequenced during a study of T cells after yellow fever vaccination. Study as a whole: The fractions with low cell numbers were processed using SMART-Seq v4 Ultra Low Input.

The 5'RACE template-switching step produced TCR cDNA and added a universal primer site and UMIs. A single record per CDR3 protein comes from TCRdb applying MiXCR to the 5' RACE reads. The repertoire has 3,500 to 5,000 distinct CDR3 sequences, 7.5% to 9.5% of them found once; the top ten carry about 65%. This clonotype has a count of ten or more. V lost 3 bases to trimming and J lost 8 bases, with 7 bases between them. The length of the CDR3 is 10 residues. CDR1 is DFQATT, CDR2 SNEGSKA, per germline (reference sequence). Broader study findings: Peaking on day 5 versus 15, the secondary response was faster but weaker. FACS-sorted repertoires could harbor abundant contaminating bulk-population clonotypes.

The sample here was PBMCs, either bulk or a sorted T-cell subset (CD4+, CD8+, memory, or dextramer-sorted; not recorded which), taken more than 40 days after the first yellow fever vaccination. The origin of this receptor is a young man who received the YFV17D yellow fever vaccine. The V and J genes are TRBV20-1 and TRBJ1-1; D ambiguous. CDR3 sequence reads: CSARGREAFF. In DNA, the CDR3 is TGCAGTGCTAGGGGCAGGGAAGCTTTCTTT.